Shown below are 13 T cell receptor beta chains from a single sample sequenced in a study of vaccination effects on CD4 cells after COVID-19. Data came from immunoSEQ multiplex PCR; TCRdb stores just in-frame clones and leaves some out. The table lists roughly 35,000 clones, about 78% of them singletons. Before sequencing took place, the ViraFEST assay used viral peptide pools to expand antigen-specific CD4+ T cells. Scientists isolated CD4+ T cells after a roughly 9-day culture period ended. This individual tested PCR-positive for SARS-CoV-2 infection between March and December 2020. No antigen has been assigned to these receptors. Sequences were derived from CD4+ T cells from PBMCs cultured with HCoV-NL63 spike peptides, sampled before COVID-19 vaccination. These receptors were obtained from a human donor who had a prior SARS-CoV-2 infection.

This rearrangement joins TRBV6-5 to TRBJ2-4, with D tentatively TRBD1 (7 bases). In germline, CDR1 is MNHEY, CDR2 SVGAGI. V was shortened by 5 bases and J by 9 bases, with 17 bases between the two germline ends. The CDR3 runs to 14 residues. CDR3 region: CASSPQGGEAIQYF. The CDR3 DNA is TGTGCCAGCAGTCCCCAGGGGGGCGAGGCCATTCAGTACTTC.

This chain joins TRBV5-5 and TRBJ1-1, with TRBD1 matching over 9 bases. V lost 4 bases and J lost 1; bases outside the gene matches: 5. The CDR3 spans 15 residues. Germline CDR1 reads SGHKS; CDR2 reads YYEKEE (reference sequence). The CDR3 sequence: CASSREGQGNTEAFF. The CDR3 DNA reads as TGTGCCAGCAGCAGAGAGGGACAGGGGAACACTGAAGCTTTCTTT.

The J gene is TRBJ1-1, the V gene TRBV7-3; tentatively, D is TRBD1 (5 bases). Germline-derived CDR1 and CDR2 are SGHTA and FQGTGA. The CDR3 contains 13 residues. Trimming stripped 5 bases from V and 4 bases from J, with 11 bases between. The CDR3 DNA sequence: TGTGCCAGCAGCCCTCCCGGGGGCACTGAAGCTTTCTTT. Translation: CASSPPGGTEAFF. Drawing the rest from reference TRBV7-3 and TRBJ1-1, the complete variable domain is GAGVSQTPSNKVTEKGKYVELRCDPISGHTALYWYRQSLGQGPEFLIYFQGTGAADDSGLPNDRFFAVRPEGSVSTLKIQRTERGDSAVYLCASSPPGGTEAFFGQGTRLTVV.

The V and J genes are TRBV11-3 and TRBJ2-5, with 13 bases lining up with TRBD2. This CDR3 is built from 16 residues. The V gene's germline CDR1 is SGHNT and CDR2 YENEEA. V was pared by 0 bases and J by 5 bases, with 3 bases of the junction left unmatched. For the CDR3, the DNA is TGTGCCAGCAGCTTAGAAGGGACTAGCGGGAAGGAGACCCAGTACTTC. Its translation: CASSLEGTSGKETQYF. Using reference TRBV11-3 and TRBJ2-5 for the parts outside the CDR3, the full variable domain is EAGVVQSPRYKIIEKKQPVAFWCNPISGHNTLYWYLQNLGQGPELLIRYENEEAVDDSQLPKDRFSAERLKGVDSTLKIQPAELGDSAVYLCASSLEGTSGKETQYFGPGTRLLVL.

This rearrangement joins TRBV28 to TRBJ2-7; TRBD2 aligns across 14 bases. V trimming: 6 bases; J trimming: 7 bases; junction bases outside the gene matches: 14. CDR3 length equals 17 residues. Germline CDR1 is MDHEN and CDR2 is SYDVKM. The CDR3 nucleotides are TGTGCCAGCAGCCAACCCTCGACTAGCGGGAGGGCCTTTGAGCAGTACTTC. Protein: CASSQPSTSGRAFEQYF.

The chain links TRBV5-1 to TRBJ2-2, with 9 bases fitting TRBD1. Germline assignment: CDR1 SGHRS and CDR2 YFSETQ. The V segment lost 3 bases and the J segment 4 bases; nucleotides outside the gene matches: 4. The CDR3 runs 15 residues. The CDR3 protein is CASSWTGAGTGELFF. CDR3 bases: TGCGCCAGCAGCTGGACAGGGGCTGGCACCGGGGAGCTGTTTTTT. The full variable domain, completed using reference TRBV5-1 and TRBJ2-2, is KAGVTQTPRYLIKTRGQQVTLSCSPISGHRSVSWYQQTPGQGLQFLFEYFSETQRNKGNFPGRFSGRQFSNSRSEMNVSTLELGDSALYLCASSWTGAGTGELFFGEGSRLTVL.

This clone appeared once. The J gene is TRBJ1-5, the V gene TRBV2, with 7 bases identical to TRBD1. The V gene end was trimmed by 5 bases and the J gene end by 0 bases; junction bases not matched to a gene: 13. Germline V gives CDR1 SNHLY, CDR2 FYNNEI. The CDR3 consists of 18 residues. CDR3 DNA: TGTGCCAGCAGTTGGGTGCAGGGACAGATCTATAGCAATCAGCCCCAGCATTTT. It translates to CASSWVQGQIYSNQPQHF. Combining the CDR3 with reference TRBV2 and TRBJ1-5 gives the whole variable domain EPEVTQTPSHQVTQMGQEVILRCVPISNHLYFYWYRQILGQKVEFLVSFYNNEISEKSEIFDDQFSVERPDGSNFTLKIRSTKLEDSAMYFCASSWVQGQIYSNQPQHFGDGTRLSIL.

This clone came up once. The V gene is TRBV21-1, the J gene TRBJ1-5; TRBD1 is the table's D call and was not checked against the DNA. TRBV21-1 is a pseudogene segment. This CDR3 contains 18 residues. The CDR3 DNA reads TGTGCCAGCAGCACCAGACAGGCACAAGGTAAAAGCAATCAGCCCCAGCATTTT. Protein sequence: CASSTRQAQGKSNQPQHF.

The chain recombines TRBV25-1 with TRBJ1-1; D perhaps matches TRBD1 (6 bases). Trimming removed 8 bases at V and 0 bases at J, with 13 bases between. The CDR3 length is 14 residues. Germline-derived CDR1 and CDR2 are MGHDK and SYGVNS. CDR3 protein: CASGGAGLNTEAFF. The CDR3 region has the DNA TGTGCCAGCGGGGGGGCTGGTTTGAACACTGAAGCTTTCTTT.

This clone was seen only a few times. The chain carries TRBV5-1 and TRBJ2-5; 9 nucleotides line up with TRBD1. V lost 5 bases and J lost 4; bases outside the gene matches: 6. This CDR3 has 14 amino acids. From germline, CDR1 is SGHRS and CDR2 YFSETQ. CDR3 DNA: TGCGCCAGCAGAATGACAGGGGGTGGAGAGACCCAGTACTTC. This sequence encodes CASRMTGGGETQYF. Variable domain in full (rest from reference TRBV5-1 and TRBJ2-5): KAGVTQTPRYLIKTRGQQVTLSCSPISGHRSVSWYQQTPGQGLQFLFEYFSETQRNKGNFPGRFSGRQFSNSRSEMNVSTLELGDSALYLCASRMTGGGETQYFGPGTRLLVL.

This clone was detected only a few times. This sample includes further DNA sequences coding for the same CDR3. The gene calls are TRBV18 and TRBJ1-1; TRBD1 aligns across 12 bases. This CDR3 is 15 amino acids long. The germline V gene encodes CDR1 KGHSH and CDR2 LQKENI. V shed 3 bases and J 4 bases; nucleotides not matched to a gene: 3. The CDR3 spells CASSPGQGAITEAFF. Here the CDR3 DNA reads TGTGCCAGCTCACCGGGACAGGGGGCCATCACTGAAGCTTTCTTT.

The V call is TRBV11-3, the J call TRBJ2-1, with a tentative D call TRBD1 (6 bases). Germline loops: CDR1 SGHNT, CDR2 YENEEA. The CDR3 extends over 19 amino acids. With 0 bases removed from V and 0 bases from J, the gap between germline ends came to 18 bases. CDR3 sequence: CASSLDWGLASFSYNEQFF. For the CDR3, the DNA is TGTGCCAGCAGCTTAGATTGGGGGCTAGCCTCCTTCTCCTACAATGAGCAGTTCTTC.

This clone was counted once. The CDR3 DNA reads TGCGCCAGCAGCCGGGACGGGGGCTCTGGGGCCAACGTCCTGACTTTC. This sequence encodes CASSRDGGSGANVLTF. The chain has TRBV5-1 and TRBJ2-6, with TRBD2 as a possible D gene (6 bases). This CDR3 has 16 residues. The germline CDR1 and CDR2 sequences are SGHRS and YFSETQ. Between the trimmed V and J ends, which lost 4 bases and 0 bases, there was a span of 11 bases.